These 18 T cell receptor beta chains originate from one sample sequenced in a study of T cells in Graves' hyperthyroidism and ophthalmopathy. Using RNA transcripts as the source, TCR beta CDR3 regions were amplified. The HTBI primer set was used in a first-round RT-PCR of the TCR CDR3. TCRdb fed the multiplex PCR reads into MiXCR, producing one record per CDR3 protein. Altogether about 250,000 distinct CDR3 sequences are present, about 24% being singletons, with the ten largest covering roughly a third. Sequencing was performed on blood. The source of these receptors is a woman between 40 and 50 years old with Graves' ophthalmopathy.

This clonotype has ten or more counts. The gene calls are TRBV11-2 and TRBJ1-1; tentatively, D is TRBD1 (5 bases). The CDR3 covers 16 residues. The germline V gene encodes CDR1 SGHAT and CDR2 FQNNGV. V was pared by 4 bases and J by 5 bases, with 20 bases between. The DNA of the CDR3 is TGTGCCAGCAGCTCCCCCCTGGGACGGGGTGGAACTGAAGCTTTCTTT. It is translated as CASSSPLGRGGTEAFF.

The chain joins TRBV28 to TRBJ2-2; 9 bases fit TRBD1. This CDR3 has 14 amino acids. Germline V lookup: CDR1 MDHEN, CDR2 SYDVKM. J was trimmed by 3 bases and V by 6 bases; bases with no gene match: 2. For the CDR3, the DNA is TGTGCCAGCAGGTGGGACAGGGACACCGGGGAGCTGTTTTTT. This gives the protein CASRWDRDTGELFF.

The chain is built from TRBV28 and TRBJ1-5; D is ambiguous. Germline V gives CDR1 MDHEN, CDR2 SYDVKM. The CDR3 length is 12 residues. The V and J ends lost 6 bases and 6 bases respectively, with 9 bases between them. The CDR3 nucleotides are TGTGCCAGCAGGCCTTCGGGTCAGCCCCAGCATTTT. It specifies CASRPSGQPQHF.

This clonotype was detected many times. The chain has TRBV5-1 and TRBJ2-5; no clear D gene. Deletions cut 1 base from V and 5 bases from J, with 15 bases between. CDR1 and CDR2 from the germline V gene are SGHRS and YFSETQ. CDR3 length equals 15 residues. In DNA form, the CDR3 reads TGCGCCAGCAGCTTGAATGTTAGAGACGGGGAGACCCAGTACTTC. As protein: CASSLNVRDGETQYF.

J is TRBJ1-2 and V is TRBV6-2 or TRBV6-3; maybe TRBD1 (5 bases). The CDR3 is 16 residues long. In germline, CDR1 is MNHEY, CDR2 SVGEGT. Trimming removed 6 bases from V and 2 bases from J, with 19 bases in between. The CDR3: CASSGGQGPINYGYTF. The CDR3 coding sequence is TGTGCCAGCAGCGGAGGTCAGGGCCCCATCAACTATGGCTACACCTTC.

This chain links TRBV19 with TRBJ1-5; D unresolved. The CDR3 runs 13 residues. V lost 2 bases to trimming and J lost 3 bases, with 5 bases between them. Germline values: CDR1 LNHDA, CDR2 SQIVND (reference sequence). The CDR3 DNA follows: TGTGCCAGTAGTATACAGGTCAATCAGCCCCAGCATTTT. Translating gives CASSIQVNQPQHF.

A remark on this clonotype: A read error may be the cause here, since a much bigger clone is one base away. V gene TRBV30 combines with J gene TRBJ1-3; 7 nucleotides agree with TRBD1. J was trimmed by 1 base and V by 4 bases; bases with no gene match: 4. The germline V gene has CDR1 GTSNPN and CDR2 SVGIG (reference sequence). The CDR3 loop spans 14 amino acids. DNA of the CDR3: TGTGCCTGGACCCACAGGGGATCTGGAAACACCATATATTTT. It specifies CAWTHRGSGNTIYF. Full variable domain (remainder filled in from reference TRBV30 and TRBJ1-3): SQTIHQWPATLVQPVGSPLSLECTVEGTSNPNLYWYRQAAGRGLQLLFYSVGIGQISSEVPQNLSASRPQDRQFILSSKKLLLSDSGFYLCAWTHRGSGNTIYFGEGSWLTVV.

There are many counts of this clonotype. The chain couples TRBV12-3 or TRBV12-4 to TRBJ2-7; 8 nucleotides agree with TRBD1. The CDR3 sequence is 14 residues long. V gave up 3 bases and J gave up 3 bases; unmatched junction bases: 4. The CDR3 DNA reads as TGTGCCAGCAGTTTCAGCAGGGGGCTCTACGAGCAGTACTTC. The encoded protein is CASSFSRGLYEQYF.

V gene TRBV9 combines with J gene TRBJ2-7, with D hard to call. The germline V gene has CDR1 SGDLS and CDR2 YYNGEE. The ends were cut back, 0 bases at V and 1 base at J, with 11 bases in the middle. This CDR3 is 15 amino acids long. The CDR3 sequence is CASSVAQASSYEQYF. The CDR3, as DNA: TGTGCCAGCAGCGTAGCGCAGGCCAGTTCCTACGAGCAGTACTTC.

This clonotype was counted many times. The chain has TRBV5-5 and TRBJ2-5; TRBD1 is a possible D gene (5 bases). From germline, CDR1 is SGHKS and CDR2 YYEKEE (reference sequence). The CDR3 runs to 16 residues. Deletions cut 0 bases from V and 3 bases from J, with 15 bases between. The DNA for the CDR3 is TGTGCCAGCAGCTTGGCTGGGTGGATACAGGAAGAGACCCAGTACTTC. This sequence encodes CASSLAGWIQEETQYF. Using reference TRBV5-5 and TRBJ2-5 for the parts outside the CDR3, the full variable domain is DAGVTQSPTHLIKTRGQQVTLRCSPISGHKSVSWYQQVLGQGPQFIFQYYEKEERGRGNFPDRFSARQFPNYSSELNVNALLLGDSALYLCASSLAGWIQEETQYFGPGTRLLVL.

This clonotype came up many times. The chain links TRBV20-1 to TRBJ2-5; tentatively, D is TRBD2 (5 bases). CDR1 DFQATT and CDR2 SNEGSKA come from the germline V gene (reference sequence). Trimming took 3 bases from V and 2 from J, leaving 19 bases between them. This CDR3 region has 16 residues. The CDR3 DNA follows: TGCAGTGCTAGTTTGTCCCGAGCGGAAACACAAGAGACCCAGTACTTC. Translating it yields CSASLSRAETQETQYF.

At least ten counts were recorded for this clonotype. The chain has TRBV5-5 and TRBJ1-5, with D unclear. V was shortened by 4 bases and J by 2 bases, with 13 bases between the two germline ends. The CDR3 has 15 amino acids. CDR1 and CDR2 from the germline V gene are SGHKS and YYEKEE (reference sequence). CDR3 nucleotide sequence: TGTGCCAGCAGCCCCCTATACGGTCGCAATCAGCCCCAGCATTTT. Translation: CASSPLYGRNQPQHF.

The chain has TRBV2 and TRBJ2-7, with TRBD1 matching 9 bases. The CDR3 length is 15 residues. The germline gives CDR1 SNHLY, CDR2 FYNNEI. J gave up 1 base and V 3 bases, and 4 bases lay outside the gene matches. The CDR3: CASSEDRGSSYEQYF. CDR3 bases: TGTGCCAGCAGTGAGGACAGGGGTAGTTCCTACGAGCAGTACTTC.

This clonotype was recorded many times. The V gene is TRBV18, the J gene TRBJ2-7; D tentatively reads TRBD1 or TRBD2 (5 bases each). The V gene lost 0 bases and the J gene lost 3 bases, with 6 bases spanning the gap. From germline, CDR1 is KGHSH and CDR2 LQKENI. The CDR3 totals 13 residues. Here the CDR3 reads CASSPPGDYEQYF. The CDR3 nucleotides are TGTGCCAGCTCACCACCGGGGGACTACGAGCAGTACTTC.

The J gene is TRBJ2-5, the V gene TRBV6-1, with 9 bases identical to TRBD1. Germline CDR1 MNHNS, CDR2 SASEGT. Trimming took 4 bases from V and 5 from J; bases not matched to a gene: 5. The CDR3 consists of 14 residues. As DNA, the CDR3 is TGTGCCAGCAGTGGCGGGACAGGGTATGAGACCCAGTACTTC. Its protein is CASSGGTGYETQYF.

This clonotype showed up many times. The chain combines TRBV30 with TRBJ2-7, with TRBD2 matching 7 bases. This CDR3 has 13 residues. V was clipped by 4 bases and J by 4 bases; unmatched bases: 7. Germline lookup yields CDR1 GTSNPN and CDR2 SVGIG (reference sequence). CDR3 protein: CAWMEGGRYEQYF. Here the CDR3 DNA reads TGTGCCTGGATGGAGGGAGGGCGTTACGAGCAGTACTTC.

The chain combines TRBV28 with TRBJ2-5, with 8 bases lining up with TRBD1. From germline, CDR1 is MDHEN and CDR2 SYDVKM. J gave up 4 bases and V 9 bases, and 13 bases lay outside the gene matches. The CDR3 has 15 amino acids. The CDR3 loop reads CASDVGQGVGETQYF. The DNA of the CDR3 is TGTGCCAGTGATGTCGGACAGGGTGTGGGAGAGACCCAGTACTTC.

The rearrangement uses TRBV18 and TRBJ1-1, with TRBD1 matching 7 bases. The CDR3 is 14 amino acids. Germline V CDR1 and CDR2: KGHSH, LQKENI. V gave up 3 bases and J gave up 6 bases; unmatched junction bases: 7. Here the CDR3 DNA reads TGTGCCAGCTCACCGCAGCAGGGGGGCTCTGAAGCTTTCTTT. The encoded protein is CASSPQQGGSEAFF.